Listed below are T cell receptor beta chains from one sample, sequenced in a study of T cells after yellow fever vaccination. TCRdb ran MiXCR on the 5' RACE reads and lists one entry per CDR3 protein. The top ten clones hold approximately 24% of a sample with a few hundred thousand distinct CDR3 sequences, 3% to 4.5% of them seen once. Sequences were derived from PBMCs, sampled 5 days after the yellow fever booster vaccination. All receptors come from a man younger than 35 who received the YFV17D yellow fever vaccine. CDR3s include the opening cysteine and the closing phenylalanine or tryptophan. Fields, in order: V gene, clone size, J gene, D gene, CDR3 DNA, CDR3 protein. A D gene is named only where the DNA matches it firmly. Size tells how often a clone was seen (once, few, many) or the class of an expanded clone, and some rows leave it out.

v_gene: TRBV5-1; abundance: -; j_gene: TRBJ2-3; d_gene: -; CDR3nt: TGCGCCAGCAGCTTGCGGGTGCCCACAGATACGCAGTATTTT; CDR3aa: CASSLRVPTDTQYF
v_gene: TRBV5-1; abundance: many; j_gene: TRBJ2-5; d_gene: -; CDR3nt: TGCGCCAGCACCCAGACTGATGGGTGGGAGACCCAGTACTTC; CDR3aa: CASTQTDGWETQYF
v_gene: TRBV11-1; abundance: -; j_gene: TRBJ2-7; d_gene: -; CDR3nt: TGTGCCAGCAGCGCCTGGTCCGGGAACTCCTACGAGCAGTACTTC; CDR3aa: CASSAWSGNSYEQYF
v_gene: TRBV6-5; abundance: -; j_gene: TRBJ1-1; d_gene: -; CDR3nt: TGTGCCAGCAGGCTCAGGGTCGGTGAAGCTTTCTTT; CDR3aa: CASRLRVGEAFF
v_gene: TRBV6-5; abundance: few; j_gene: TRBJ1-1; d_gene: -; CDR3nt: TGTGCCAGCAGTTATACAGGGTGGACTGAAGCTTTCTTT; CDR3aa: CASSYTGWTEAFF
v_gene: TRBV10-3; abundance: many; j_gene: TRBJ2-2; d_gene: -; CDR3nt: TGTGCCATCAGTGAGCGAGGGGACACCGGGGAGCTGTTTTTT; CDR3aa: CAISERGDTGELFF
v_gene: TRBV9; abundance: few; j_gene: TRBJ1-4; d_gene: -; CDR3nt: TGTGCCAGCAGCGTAGAGGGAGGGGAGGCAACTAATGAAAAACTGTTTTTT; CDR3aa: CASSVEGGEATNEKLFF
v_gene: TRBV7-9; abundance: -; j_gene: TRBJ2-2; d_gene: -; CDR3nt: TGTGCCAGCAGCTCCCCTTGGGAGGGACAGCCGAACACCGGGGAGCTGTTTTTT; CDR3aa: CASSSPWEGQPNTGELFF
v_gene: TRBV4-2; abundance: many; j_gene: TRBJ2-2; d_gene: -; CDR3nt: TGTGCCAGCAGCCAAGTTCCTAGTAGATTCGCCGGGGAGCTGTTTTTT; CDR3aa: CASSQVPSRFAGELFF
v_gene: TRBV11-2; abundance: -; j_gene: TRBJ1-2; d_gene: -; CDR3nt: TGTGCCAGCAGCTCCCTCCGAGACAAGAGGGGCTATGGCTACACCTTC; CDR3aa: CASSSLRDKRGYGYTF
v_gene: TRBV11-3; abundance: few; j_gene: TRBJ1-2; d_gene: TRBD1; CDR3nt: TGTGCCAGCAGCTTGACAGGGGGGTTTGGCTACACCTTC; CDR3aa: CASSLTGGFGYTF
v_gene: TRBV29-1; abundance: once; j_gene: TRBJ1-2; d_gene: -; CDR3nt: TGCAGCGTTGAGGGGACGCCTAACTATGGCTACACCTTC; CDR3aa: CSVEGTPNYGYTF
v_gene: TRBV20-1; abundance: -; j_gene: TRBJ2-1; d_gene: -; CDR3nt: TGCAGTGCGCCCGAGCGTTACCGTGGGGGGGAGCAGTTCTTC; CDR3aa: CSAPERYRGGEQFF
v_gene: TRBV5-1; abundance: many; j_gene: TRBJ2-3; d_gene: TRBD2; CDR3nt: TGCGCCAGCAGCTGGGGGACTAGCGGGGCCACAGATACGCAGTATTTT; CDR3aa: CASSWGTSGATDTQYF
v_gene: TRBV5-1; abundance: many; j_gene: TRBJ2-2; d_gene: -; CDR3nt: TGCGCCAGCAGCCCGAAGGGACCTCGGAACACCGGGGAGCTGTTTTTT; CDR3aa: CASSPKGPRNTGELFF
v_gene: TRBV6-5; abundance: -; j_gene: TRBJ1-5; d_gene: -; CDR3nt: TGTGCCAGCATTCTGCCGGGACGGGGCTATAGCAATCAGCCCCAGCATTTT; CDR3aa: CASILPGRGYSNQPQHF
v_gene: TRBV24-1; abundance: -; j_gene: TRBJ2-1; d_gene: -; CDR3nt: TGTGCCACCAGTGTCTCCCCCAGTGGTGAGCAGTTCTTC; CDR3aa: CATSVSPSGEQFF
v_gene: TRBV7-9; abundance: -; j_gene: TRBJ2-1; d_gene: TRBD2; CDR3nt: TGTGCCAGCAGACATAGCGGGGTTCATACCTACAATGAGCAGTTCTTC; CDR3aa: CASRHSGVHTYNEQFF
v_gene: TRBV6-5; abundance: many; j_gene: TRBJ1-4; d_gene: TRBD1; CDR3nt: TGTGCCAGCAGCCTTTTCAGGGGGTCTAATGAAAAACTGTTTTTT; CDR3aa: CASSLFRGSNEKLFF
v_gene: TRBV28; abundance: few; j_gene: TRBJ2-3; d_gene: -; CDR3nt: TGTGCCAGCAGTACCGCTCCGGGGAGCACAGATACGCAGTATTTT; CDR3aa: CASSTAPGSTDTQYF
v_gene: TRBV6-2/TRBV6-3; abundance: few; j_gene: TRBJ2-1; d_gene: -; CDR3nt: TGTGCCAGCAGCACCTGGGGGGGGCCACAGGAGCAGTTCTTC; CDR3aa: CASSTWGGPQEQFF
v_gene: TRBV6-2/TRBV6-3; abundance: many; j_gene: TRBJ1-2; d_gene: -; CDR3nt: TGTGCCAGCAGTTACGTTCTGGCCCGAATGAGCTACACCTTC; CDR3aa: CASSYVLARMSYTF
v_gene: TRBV7-2; abundance: -; j_gene: TRBJ1-6; d_gene: -; CDR3nt: TGTGCCAGCAGCCAGGATCGGGATTCACCCCTCCACTTT; CDR3aa: CASSQDRDSPLHF
v_gene: TRBV20-1; abundance: many; j_gene: TRBJ2-5; d_gene: -; CDR3nt: TGCAGTGCTAGAGATTTGTCTCGAGGCGAGACCCAGTACTTC; CDR3aa: CSARDLSRGETQYF
v_gene: TRBV7-9; abundance: many; j_gene: TRBJ1-2; d_gene: -; CDR3nt: TGTGCCAGCAGCTTAGCGCGTATTAGCGGCTACACCTTC; CDR3aa: CASSLARISGYTF
v_gene: TRBV24-1; abundance: few; j_gene: TRBJ2-5; d_gene: -; CDR3nt: TGTGCCACCAGCCCTCGGTCCTCAGTGGAGACCCAGTACTTC; CDR3aa: CATSPRSSVETQYF